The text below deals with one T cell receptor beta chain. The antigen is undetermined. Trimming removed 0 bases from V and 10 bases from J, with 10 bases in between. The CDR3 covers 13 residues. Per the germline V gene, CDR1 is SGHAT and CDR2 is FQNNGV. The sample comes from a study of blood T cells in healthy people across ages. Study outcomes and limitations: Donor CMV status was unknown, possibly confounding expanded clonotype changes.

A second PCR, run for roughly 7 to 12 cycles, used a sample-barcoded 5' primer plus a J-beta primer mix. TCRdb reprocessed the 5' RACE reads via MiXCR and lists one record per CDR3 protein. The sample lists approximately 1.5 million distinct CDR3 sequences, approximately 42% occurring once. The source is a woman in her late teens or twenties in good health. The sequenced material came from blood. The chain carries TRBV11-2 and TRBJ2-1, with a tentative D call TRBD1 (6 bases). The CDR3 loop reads CASSLETGTEQFF. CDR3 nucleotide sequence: TGTGCCAGCAGCTTAGAGACCGGGACAGAGCAGTTCTTC.